This TCR beta chain was sequenced in a study of CD8 T cells in ankylosing spondylitis. Worth noting for this clonotype: Its antigen is currently unknown.

Using quantitative 5'-RACE with molecular barcodes, the authors made TCR beta libraries. One entry per CDR3 protein, called by TCRdb with MiXCR from the 5' RACE reads. The sample contains some 130,000 distinct CDR3 sequences, around 15% of which appear only once. General observations from the study: Prior work had noted some motif variants in reactive arthritis blood and synovial fluid.

This CDR3 contains 13 residues. CDR1 and CDR2 from the germline V gene are GTSNPN and SVGIG (reference sequence). V was clipped by 4 bases and J by 7 bases, with 16 bases between them. The V call is TRBV30, the J call TRBJ2-5, with a weak D call TRBD2 (5 bases). This clonotype was sampled from a female donor with ankylosing spondylitis or in good health (not recorded which). The sequencing sample was made of blood, either unsorted or a sorted T cell fraction (not recorded which). CDR3 protein: CAWNPDGKATQYF. The CDR3 DNA reads as TGTGCCTGGAACCCGGACGGGAAGGCGACCCAGTACTTC.